This is a list of T cell receptor beta chains from one sample in a study of identical twins. In TCRdb, the 5' RACE reads were re-called with MiXCR into one record per CDR3 protein. Here the sample spans 690,000 or so distinct CDR3 sequences, around 8.3% being singletons. Another study also made use of these data, one on yellow fever vaccine responses in identical twins.

Sequencing was performed on PBMCs. The receptors derive from a woman aged 18-29 years in good health. Each CDR3 is given with its conserved first and last residue. The order of the fields is CDR3 protein, CDR3 DNA, J gene, V gene, clone size, D gene. A D gene is named only where the DNA matches it firmly. Clone size is given for some rows only: seen once, a few or many times, or a class if the clone is expanded.

CASSGSGTEQYF | TGTGCCAGCAGCGGTAGCGGGACCGAGCAGTACTTC | TRBJ2-7 | TRBV25-1 | many | TRBD2
CAISGHDRDQYNEQFF | TGTGCCATCAGTGGCCATGACAGGGACCAATACAATGAGCAGTTCTTC | TRBJ2-1 | TRBV10-3 | - | TRBD1
CASSPLRHSSYEQYF | TGTGCCAGCAGCCCCCTGCGCCATTCCTCCTACGAGCAGTACTTC | TRBJ2-7 | TRBV7-6 | few | -
CASSVTGTVSTDTQYF | TGTGCCAGCAGCGTGACCGGGACAGTAAGCACAGATACGCAGTATTTT | TRBJ2-3 | TRBV9 | few | TRBD1
CASSQDQHNEQYF | TGCGCCAGCAGCCAAGATCAGCATAACGAGCAGTACTTC | TRBJ2-7 | TRBV4-3 | many | -
CSAPLAPTNEQFF | TGCAGTGCACCTCTAGCTCCTACCAATGAGCAGTTCTTC | TRBJ2-1 | TRBV20-1 | - | -
CASIRSGGSYEQYF | TGCGCCAGCATCAGGTCTGGGGGCTCCTACGAGCAGTACTTC | TRBJ2-7 | TRBV10-2 | many | -
CATRVTAPRTYGYTF | TGTGCCACCAGAGTAACGGCCCCCCGGACCTATGGCTACACCTTC | TRBJ1-2 | TRBV7-9 | few | -
CASSPRLAGRNEQFF | TGTGCCAGCTCACCGCGACTAGCGGGGCGGAATGAGCAGTTCTTC | TRBJ2-1 | TRBV18 | - | TRBD2
CASSWGTGGYGTYEQYF | TGTGCCAGCAGCTGGGGGACAGGGGGCTATGGAACATACGAGCAGTACTTC | TRBJ2-7 | TRBV28 | - | TRBD1
CASSALAGDNEQFF | TGTGCCAGCAGCGCGCTAGCGGGCGACAATGAGCAGTTCTTC | TRBJ2-1 | TRBV7-3 | few | TRBD2
CASTLGRGGTDTQYF | TGTGCCAGCACCTTGGGCAGGGGGGGCACAGATACGCAGTATTTT | TRBJ2-3 | TRBV7-9 | - | -
CASMIGLGTGYNEQFF | TGTGCCAGCATGATTGGGCTTGGGACAGGTTACAATGAGCAGTTCTTC | TRBJ2-1 | TRBV27 | - | TRBD1
CSVEGASDEQFF | TGCAGCGTTGAAGGTGCTAGCGATGAGCAGTTCTTC | TRBJ2-1 | TRBV29-1 | - | -
CASSPSRIGNTIYF | TGTGCCAGCAGCCCATCTCGGATTGGAAACACCATATATTTT | TRBJ1-3 | TRBV6-1 | - | -
CASSTNTGDLSYNEQFF | TGCGCCAGCAGCACGAATACAGGGGATCTCTCCTACAATGAGCAGTTCTTC | TRBJ2-1 | TRBV5-1 | few | TRBD1
CASTFNSGGAIDTQYF | TGTGCCAGTACCTTCAATAGCGGGGGGGCGATTGATACGCAGTATTTT | TRBJ2-3 | TRBV19 | - | TRBD2